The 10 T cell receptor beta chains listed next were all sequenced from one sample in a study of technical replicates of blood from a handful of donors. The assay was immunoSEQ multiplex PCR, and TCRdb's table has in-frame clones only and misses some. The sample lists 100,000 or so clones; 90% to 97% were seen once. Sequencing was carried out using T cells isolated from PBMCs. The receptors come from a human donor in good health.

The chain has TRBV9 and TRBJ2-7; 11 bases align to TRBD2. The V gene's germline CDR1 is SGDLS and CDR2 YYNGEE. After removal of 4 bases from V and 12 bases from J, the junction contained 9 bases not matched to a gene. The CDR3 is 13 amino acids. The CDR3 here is CASSPGTSGGTYF. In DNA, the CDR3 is TGTGCCAGCAGCCCCGGGACTAGCGGCGGTACGTACTTC.

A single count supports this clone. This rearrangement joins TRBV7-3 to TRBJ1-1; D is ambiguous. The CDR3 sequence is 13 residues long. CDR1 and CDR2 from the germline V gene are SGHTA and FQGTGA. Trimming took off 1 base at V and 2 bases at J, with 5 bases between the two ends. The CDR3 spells CASSLIVNTEAFF. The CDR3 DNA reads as TGTGCCAGCAGCTTAATCGTCAACACTGAAGCTTTCTTT.

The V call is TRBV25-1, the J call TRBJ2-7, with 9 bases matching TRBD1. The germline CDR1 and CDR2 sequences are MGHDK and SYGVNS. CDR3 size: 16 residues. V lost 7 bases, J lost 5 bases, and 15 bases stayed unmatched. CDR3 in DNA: TGTGCCAGCATCCTTCTCGGGGACAGGGAAGGGGACGAGCAGTACTTC. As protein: CASILLGDREGDEQYF.

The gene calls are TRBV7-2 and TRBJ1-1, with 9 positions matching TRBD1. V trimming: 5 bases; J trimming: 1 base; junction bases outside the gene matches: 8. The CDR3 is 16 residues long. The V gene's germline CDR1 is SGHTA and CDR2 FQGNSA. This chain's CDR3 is CASSIYKGQGNTEAFF. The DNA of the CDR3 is TGTGCCAGCAGCATCTACAAGGGACAGGGGAACACTGAAGCTTTCTTT.

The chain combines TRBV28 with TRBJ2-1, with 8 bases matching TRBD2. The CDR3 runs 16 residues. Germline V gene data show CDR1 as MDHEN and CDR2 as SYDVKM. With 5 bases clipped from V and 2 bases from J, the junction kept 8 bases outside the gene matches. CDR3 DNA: TGTGCCAGCAGTCTCTCTTACGGGAGGGCCTACAATGAGCAGTTCTTC. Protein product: CASSLSYGRAYNEQFF.

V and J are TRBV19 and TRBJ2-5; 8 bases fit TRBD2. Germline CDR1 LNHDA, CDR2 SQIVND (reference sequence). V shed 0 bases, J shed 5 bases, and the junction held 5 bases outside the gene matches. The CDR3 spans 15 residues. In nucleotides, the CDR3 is TGTGCCAGTAGTATAGACCGGGAGGGTCTCGAGACCCAGTACTTC. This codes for CASSIDREGLETQYF.

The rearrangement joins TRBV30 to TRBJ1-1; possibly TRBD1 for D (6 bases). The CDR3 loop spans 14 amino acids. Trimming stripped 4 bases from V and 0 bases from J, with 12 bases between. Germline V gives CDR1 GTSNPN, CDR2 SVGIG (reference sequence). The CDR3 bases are TGTGCCTGGAAGGCGGACAGTATGAACACTGAAGCTTTCTTT. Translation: CAWKADSMNTEAFF.

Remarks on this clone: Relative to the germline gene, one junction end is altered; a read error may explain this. In DNA, the CDR3 is TGTGCCAGCAGGTTAGGGGTGGAGTTTTCCGGGGAGCTGTTTTTT. Amino acid sequence: CASRLGVEFSGELFF. The J gene is TRBJ2-2, the V gene TRBV13; tentatively, D is TRBD1 (5 bases). The CDR3 is 15 residues long. Germline V gene data show CDR1 as PRHDT and CDR2 as FYEKMQ (reference sequence).

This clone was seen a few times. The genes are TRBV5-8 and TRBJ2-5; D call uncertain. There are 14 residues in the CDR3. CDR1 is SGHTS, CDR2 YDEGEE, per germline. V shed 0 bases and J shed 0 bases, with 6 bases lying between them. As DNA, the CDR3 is TGTGCCAGCAGCTTGGATGAGAACCAAGAGACCCAGTACTTC. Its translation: CASSLDENQETQYF. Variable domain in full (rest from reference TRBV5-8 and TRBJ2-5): EAGVTQSPTHLIKTRGQQATLRCSPISGHTSVYWYQQALGLGLQFLLWYDEGEERNRGNFPPRFSGRQFPNYSSELNVNALELEDSALYLCASSLDENQETQYFGPGTRLLVL.

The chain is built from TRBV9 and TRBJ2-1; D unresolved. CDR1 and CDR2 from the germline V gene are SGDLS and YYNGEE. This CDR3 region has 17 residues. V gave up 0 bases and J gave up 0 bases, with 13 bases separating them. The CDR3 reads CASSVAGRPSSYNEQFF. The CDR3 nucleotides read TGTGCCAGCAGCGTAGCTGGGCGCCCAAGCTCCTACAATGAGCAGTTCTTC.